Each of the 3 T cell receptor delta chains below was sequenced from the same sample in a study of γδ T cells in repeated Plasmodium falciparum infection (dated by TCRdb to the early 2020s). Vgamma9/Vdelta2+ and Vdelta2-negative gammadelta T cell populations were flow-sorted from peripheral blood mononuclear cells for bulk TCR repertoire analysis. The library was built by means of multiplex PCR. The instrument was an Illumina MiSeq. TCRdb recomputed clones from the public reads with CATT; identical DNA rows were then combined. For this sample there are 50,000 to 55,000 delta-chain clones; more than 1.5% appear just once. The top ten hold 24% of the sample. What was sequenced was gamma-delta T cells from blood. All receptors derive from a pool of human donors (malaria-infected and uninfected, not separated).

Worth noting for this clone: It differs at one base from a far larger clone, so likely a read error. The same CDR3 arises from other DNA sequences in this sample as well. The CDR3 protein is CALDAGPYWGIRPYTDKLIF. The CDR3 bases are TGTGCTCTTGATGCGGGGCCTTACTGGGGGATACGCCCGTATACCGATAAACTCATCTTT. The chain has TRDV1 and TRDJ1, with 13 bases identical to TRDD3. TCRdb carries no J gene annotation; the J gene was assigned here by matching the DNA with germline. Trimming removed 7 bases from V and 2 bases from J; junction bases left unmatched: 19. This CDR3 region has 20 residues. From germline, CDR1 is TSWWSYY and CDR2 QGS.

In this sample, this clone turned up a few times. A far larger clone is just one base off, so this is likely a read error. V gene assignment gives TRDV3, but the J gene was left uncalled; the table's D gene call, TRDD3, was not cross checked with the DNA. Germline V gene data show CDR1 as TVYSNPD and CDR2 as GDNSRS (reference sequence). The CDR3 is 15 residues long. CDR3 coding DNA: TGTGCCTTTGGGTGTCCTCCGGCTGGGGCCGATAAGCTCATCTTT. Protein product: CAFGCPPAGADKLIF.

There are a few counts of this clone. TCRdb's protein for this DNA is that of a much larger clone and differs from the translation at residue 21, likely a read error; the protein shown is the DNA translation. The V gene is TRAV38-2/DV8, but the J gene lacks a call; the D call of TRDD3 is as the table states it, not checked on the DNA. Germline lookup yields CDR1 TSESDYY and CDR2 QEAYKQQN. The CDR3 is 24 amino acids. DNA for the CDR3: TGTGCTTATAGGAGCTTCGAATACTTCCAAGCTACGTACTGGGGGATACCGGCCACCGATAACCTCATCTTT. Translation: CAYRSFEYFQATYWGIPATDNLIF.